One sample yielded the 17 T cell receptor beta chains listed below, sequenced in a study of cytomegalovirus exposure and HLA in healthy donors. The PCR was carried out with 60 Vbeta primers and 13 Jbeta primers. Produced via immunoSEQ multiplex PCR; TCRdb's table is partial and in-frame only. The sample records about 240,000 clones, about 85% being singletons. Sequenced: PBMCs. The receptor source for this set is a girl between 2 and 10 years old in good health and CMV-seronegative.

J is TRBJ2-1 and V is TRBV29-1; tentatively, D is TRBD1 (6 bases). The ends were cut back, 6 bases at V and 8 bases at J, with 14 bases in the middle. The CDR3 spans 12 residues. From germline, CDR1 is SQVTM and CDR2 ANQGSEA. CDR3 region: CSVIYRAYEQFF. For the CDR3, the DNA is TGCAGCGTCATATACAGGGCTTATGAGCAGTTCTTC.

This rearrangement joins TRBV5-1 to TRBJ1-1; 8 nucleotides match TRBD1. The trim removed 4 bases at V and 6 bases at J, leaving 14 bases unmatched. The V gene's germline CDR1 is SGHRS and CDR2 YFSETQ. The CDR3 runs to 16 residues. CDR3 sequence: CASSRDPGQEAAEAFF. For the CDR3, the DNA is TGCGCCAGCAGCCGGGATCCGGGACAGGAGGCGGCTGAAGCTTTCTTT.

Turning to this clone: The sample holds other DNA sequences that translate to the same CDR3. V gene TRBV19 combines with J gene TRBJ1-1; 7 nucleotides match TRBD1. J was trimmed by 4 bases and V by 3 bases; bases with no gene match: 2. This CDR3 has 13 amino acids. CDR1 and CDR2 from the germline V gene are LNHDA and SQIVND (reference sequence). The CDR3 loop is CASSIQGGTEAFF. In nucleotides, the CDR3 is TGTGCCAGTAGTATCCAGGGGGGCACTGAAGCTTTCTTT.

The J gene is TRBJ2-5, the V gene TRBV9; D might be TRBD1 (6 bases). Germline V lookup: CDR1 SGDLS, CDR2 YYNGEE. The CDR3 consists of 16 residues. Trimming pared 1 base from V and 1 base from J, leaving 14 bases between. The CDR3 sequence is CASSVRGRGGQETQYF. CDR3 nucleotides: TGTGCCAGCAGCGTACGCGGCCGAGGGGGCCAAGAGACCCAGTACTTC.

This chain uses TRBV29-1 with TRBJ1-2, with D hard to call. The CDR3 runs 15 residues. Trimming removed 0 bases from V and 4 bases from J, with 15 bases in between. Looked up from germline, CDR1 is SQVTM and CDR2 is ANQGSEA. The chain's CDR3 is CSVEDRSGMPYGYTF. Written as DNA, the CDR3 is TGCAGCGTTGAAGATAGATCGGGGATGCCCTATGGCTACACCTTC. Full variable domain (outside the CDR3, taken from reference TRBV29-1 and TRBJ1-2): SAVISQKPSRDICQRGTSLTIQCQVDSQVTMMFWYRQQPGQSLTLIATANQGSEATYESGFVIDKFPISRPNLTFSTLTVSNMSPEDSSIYLCSVEDRSGMPYGYTFGSGTRLTVV.

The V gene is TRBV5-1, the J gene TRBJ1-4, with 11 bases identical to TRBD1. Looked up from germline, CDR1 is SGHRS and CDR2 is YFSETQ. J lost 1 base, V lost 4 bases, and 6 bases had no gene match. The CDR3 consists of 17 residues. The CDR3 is CASSTSGTGGTNEKLFF. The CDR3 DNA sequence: TGCGCCAGCAGCACGTCCGGGACAGGGGGAACTAATGAAAAACTGTTTTTT.

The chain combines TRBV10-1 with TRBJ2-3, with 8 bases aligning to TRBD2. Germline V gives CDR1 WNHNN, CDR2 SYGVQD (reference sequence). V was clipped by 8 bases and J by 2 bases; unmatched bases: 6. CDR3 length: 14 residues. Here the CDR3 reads CASGTSGATDTQYF. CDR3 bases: TGCGCCAGCGGAACTAGCGGAGCCACAGATACGCAGTATTTT.

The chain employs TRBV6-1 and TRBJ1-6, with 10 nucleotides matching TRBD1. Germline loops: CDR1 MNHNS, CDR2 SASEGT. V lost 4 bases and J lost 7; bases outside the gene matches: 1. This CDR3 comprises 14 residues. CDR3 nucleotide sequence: TGTGCCAGCAGTGTGACAGGGGGCAATTCACCCCTCCACTTT. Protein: CASSVTGGNSPLHF.

In nucleotides, the CDR3 is TGTGCCAGCAGCTTAGCGGCGGATGAGACCCAGTACTTC. Its protein is CASSLAADETQYF. V is TRBV7-9 and J is TRBJ2-5; D gene unclear. The ends were cut back, 0 bases at V and 5 bases at J, with 7 bases in the middle. Per germline, CDR1 SEHNR and CDR2 FQNEAQ (reference sequence). The CDR3 is 13 amino acids.

CDR3 residues: CASSRADPGTYEQYF. CDR3 in DNA: TGTGCCAGCTCTCGAGCGGACCCCGGAACTTACGAGCAGTACTTC. This rearrangement joins TRBV18 to TRBJ2-7, with TRBD2 as a possible D gene (5 bases). Germline assignment: CDR1 KGHSH and CDR2 LQKENI. Trimming took off 6 bases at V and 4 bases at J, with 19 bases between the two ends. The CDR3 loop spans 15 amino acids.

Here the CDR3 DNA reads TGTGCCAGCAGCTTAGAGGCTAGCGGGGGCCTCCAAGAGACCCAGTACTTC. This gives the protein CASSLEASGGLQETQYF. This chain uses TRBV13 with TRBJ2-5; TRBD2 matches at 10 bases. The J segment lost 1 base and the V segment lost 1 base, leaving 6 bases of the junction unmatched. Germline-derived CDR1 and CDR2 are PRHDT and FYEKMQ (reference sequence). The CDR3 has 17 amino acids.

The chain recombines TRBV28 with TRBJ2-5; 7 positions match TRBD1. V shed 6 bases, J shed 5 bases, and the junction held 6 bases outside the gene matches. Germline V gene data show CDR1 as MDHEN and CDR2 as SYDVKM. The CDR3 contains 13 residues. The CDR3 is CASSRTGGETQYF. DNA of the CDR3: TGTGCCAGCAGCCGGACAGGTGGGGAGACCCAGTACTTC.

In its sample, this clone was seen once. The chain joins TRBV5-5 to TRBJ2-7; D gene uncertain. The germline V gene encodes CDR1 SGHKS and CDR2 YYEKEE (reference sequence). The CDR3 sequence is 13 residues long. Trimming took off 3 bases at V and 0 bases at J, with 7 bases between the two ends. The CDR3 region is CASSYTFSYEQYF. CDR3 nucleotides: TGTGCCAGCAGCTACACGTTCTCCTACGAGCAGTACTTC.

The CDR3: CAWSDQSTEQYF. CDR3 nucleotide sequence: TGTGCCTGGAGTGACCAAAGCACCGAGCAGTACTTC. The gene calls are TRBV30 and TRBJ2-5, with D unclear. The end of the DNA fits TRBJ2-7 better, so the J call may be wrong. Germline CDR1 is GTSNPN and CDR2 is SVGIG (reference sequence). The CDR3 is 12 residues long.

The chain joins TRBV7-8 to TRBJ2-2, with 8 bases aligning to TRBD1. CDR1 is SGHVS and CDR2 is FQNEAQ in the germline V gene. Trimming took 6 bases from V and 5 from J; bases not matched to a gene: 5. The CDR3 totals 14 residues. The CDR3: CASRPGGRTGELFF. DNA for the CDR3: TGTGCCAGCAGGCCAGGGGGCCGGACCGGGGAGCTGTTTTTT. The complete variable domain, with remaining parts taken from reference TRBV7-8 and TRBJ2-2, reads GAGVSQSPRYKVAKRGQDVALRCDPISGHVSLFWYQQALGQGPEFLTYFQNEAQLDKSGLPSDRFFAERPEGSVSTLKIQRTQQEDSAVYLCASRPGGRTGELFFGEGSRLTVL.

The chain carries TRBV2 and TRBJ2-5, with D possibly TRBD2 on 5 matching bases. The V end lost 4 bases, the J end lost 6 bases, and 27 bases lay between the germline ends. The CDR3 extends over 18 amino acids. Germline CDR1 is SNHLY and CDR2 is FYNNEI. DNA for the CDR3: TGTGCCAGCAGTGGATTACTAGTCGACCCGATCCTACAACAGACCCAGTACTTC. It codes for CASSGLLVDPILQQTQYF.

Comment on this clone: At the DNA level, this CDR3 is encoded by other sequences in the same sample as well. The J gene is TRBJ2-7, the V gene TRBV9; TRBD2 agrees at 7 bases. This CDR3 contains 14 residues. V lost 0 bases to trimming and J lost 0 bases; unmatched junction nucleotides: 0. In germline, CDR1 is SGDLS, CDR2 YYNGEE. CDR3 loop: CASSVGGSSYEQYF. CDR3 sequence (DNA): TGTGCCAGCAGCGTAGGCGGGAGCTCCTACGAGCAGTACTTC.